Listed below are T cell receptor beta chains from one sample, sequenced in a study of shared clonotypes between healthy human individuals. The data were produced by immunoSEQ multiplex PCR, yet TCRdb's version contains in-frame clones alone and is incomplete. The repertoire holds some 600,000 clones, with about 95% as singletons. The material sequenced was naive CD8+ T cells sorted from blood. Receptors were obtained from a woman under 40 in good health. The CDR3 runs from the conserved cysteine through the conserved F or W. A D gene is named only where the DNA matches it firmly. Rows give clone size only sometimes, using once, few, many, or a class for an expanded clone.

cdr3_nt: TGCGCCAGCAGCTTGGATCTAGAAGGCCAGCAGTACTTC
cdr3_aa: CASSLDLEGQQYF
cdr3_length: 13
clone_size: -
j_call: TRBJ2-7
v_call: TRBV5-1
d_call: -

cdr3_nt: TGTGCCAGCAAAATATCAGGGGGGTCCCCCTACGAGCAGTACTTC
cdr3_aa: CASKISGGSPYEQYF
cdr3_length: 15
clone_size: -
j_call: TRBJ2-7
v_call: TRBV27
d_call: -

cdr3_nt: TGTGCCAGCAGTCACACCATACAGGGAACTGAAGCTTTCTTT
cdr3_aa: CASSHTIQGTEAFF
cdr3_length: 14
clone_size: few
j_call: TRBJ1-1
v_call: TRBV27
d_call: -

cdr3_nt: TGTGCCAGTGGGAGGGACGAGGCACTTCAAGAGACCCAGTACTTC
cdr3_aa: CASGRDEALQETQYF
cdr3_length: 15
clone_size: -
j_call: TRBJ2-5
v_call: TRBV28
d_call: TRBD2

cdr3_nt: TGTGCCAGCAGCTTAGCTTGGATAGCGGGAGCGCTTAGCACAGATACGCAGTATTTT
cdr3_aa: CASSLAWIAGALSTDTQYF
cdr3_length: 19
clone_size: -
j_call: TRBJ2-3
v_call: TRBV7-8
d_call: TRBD2

cdr3_nt: TGTGCCAGCAGCCAGGGGAACAATCAGCCCCAGCATTTT
cdr3_aa: CASSQGNNQPQHF
cdr3_length: 13
clone_size: -
j_call: TRBJ1-5
v_call: TRBV25-1
d_call: -

cdr3_nt: TGTGCCAGCAGCTTAACCCCTGCTAACTCGTTTGGAAAAACTGAAGCTTTCTTT
cdr3_aa: CASSLTPANSFGKTEAFF
cdr3_length: 18
clone_size: -
j_call: TRBJ1-1
v_call: TRBV7-9
d_call: -

cdr3_nt: TGTGCCAGCAACCCCGGATCCGGGACTAGCGAGAAGTGGGAGCTGTTTTTT
cdr3_aa: CASNPGSGTSEKWELFF
cdr3_length: 17
clone_size: -
j_call: TRBJ2-2
v_call: TRBV7-9
d_call: TRBD2

cdr3_nt: TGTGCCAGCAGTTTTTTGGACGGAACTTCACCCCTCCACTTT
cdr3_aa: CASSFLDGTSPLHF
cdr3_length: 14
clone_size: -
j_call: TRBJ1-6
v_call: TRBV28
d_call: -

cdr3_nt: TGTGCCAGTAGTATAGTGTCAGGACTACCTGGGGAGCTGTTTTTT
cdr3_aa: CASSIVSGLPGELFF
cdr3_length: 15
clone_size: -
j_call: TRBJ2-2
v_call: TRBV19
d_call: -

cdr3_nt: TGCGCCAGCAGCTTGAATGCAGGGGGCTTGTACACTGAAGCTTTCTTT
cdr3_aa: CASSLNAGGLYTEAFF
cdr3_length: 16
clone_size: -
j_call: TRBJ1-1
v_call: TRBV5-1
d_call: TRBD1

cdr3_nt: TGTGCCACCCAGGGATTCTCCTACGAGCAGTACTTC
cdr3_aa: CATQGFSYEQYF
cdr3_length: 12
clone_size: -
j_call: TRBJ2-7
v_call: TRBV6-1
d_call: -

cdr3_nt: TGTGCCAGCAGCTTAGGCCGGGACTGGGCAGGGGATAGAACTGAAGCTTTCTTT
cdr3_aa: CASSLGRDWAGDRTEAFF
cdr3_length: 18
clone_size: once
j_call: TRBJ1-1
v_call: TRBV11-2
d_call: -

cdr3_nt: TGTGCCAGTAACCCACAGGGCGGAGGTAATCAGCCCCAGCATTTT
cdr3_aa: CASNPQGGGNQPQHF
cdr3_length: 15
clone_size: -
j_call: TRBJ1-5
v_call: TRBV19
d_call: -

cdr3_nt: TGTGCCAGCAGCCCAAGGGGGGACGGGTTCTCCTACGAGCAGTACTTC
cdr3_aa: CASSPRGDGFSYEQYF
cdr3_length: 16
clone_size: -
j_call: TRBJ2-7
v_call: TRBV13
d_call: -

cdr3_nt: TGTGCCAGCAGCTTTTCAAGCTCGGACAGGGCTTATCAGCCCCAGCATTTT
cdr3_aa: CASSFSSSDRAYQPQHF
cdr3_length: 17
clone_size: -
j_call: TRBJ1-5
v_call: TRBV7-8
d_call: TRBD1

cdr3_nt: TGTGCCAGCAGCTTTCGGGGGGTAGATCAGCCCCAGCATTTT
cdr3_aa: CASSFRGVDQPQHF
cdr3_length: 14
clone_size: -
j_call: TRBJ1-5
v_call: TRBV7-8
d_call: -

cdr3_nt: TGTGCCAGCTGGGGACTAGCGGGAGAAAGAGATACGCAGTATTTT
cdr3_aa: CASWGLAGERDTQYF
cdr3_length: 15
clone_size: once
j_call: TRBJ2-3
v_call: TRBV6-5
d_call: TRBD2

cdr3_nt: TGTGCCAGCAGTAGAACTAGCGGGAGATTATCCGGGGAGCTGTTTTTT
cdr3_aa: CASSRTSGRLSGELFF
cdr3_length: 16
clone_size: -
j_call: TRBJ2-2
v_call: TRBV2
d_call: TRBD2